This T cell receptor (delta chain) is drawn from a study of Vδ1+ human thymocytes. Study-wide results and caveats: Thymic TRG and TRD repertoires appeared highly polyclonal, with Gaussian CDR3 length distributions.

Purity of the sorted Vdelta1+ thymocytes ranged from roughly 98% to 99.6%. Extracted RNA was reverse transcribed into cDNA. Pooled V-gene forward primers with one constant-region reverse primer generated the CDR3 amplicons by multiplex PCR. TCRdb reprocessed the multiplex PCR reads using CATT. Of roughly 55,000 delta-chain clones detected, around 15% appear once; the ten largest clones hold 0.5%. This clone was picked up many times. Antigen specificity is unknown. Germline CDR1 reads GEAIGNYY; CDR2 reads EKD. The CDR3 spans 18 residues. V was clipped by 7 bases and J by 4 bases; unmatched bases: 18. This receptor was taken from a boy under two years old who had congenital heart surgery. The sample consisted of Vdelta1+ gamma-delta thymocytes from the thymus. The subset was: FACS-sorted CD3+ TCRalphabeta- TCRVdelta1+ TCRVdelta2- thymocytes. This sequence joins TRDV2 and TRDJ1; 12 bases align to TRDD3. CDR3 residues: CACAFLLSGGYDGDKLIF. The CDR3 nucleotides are TGTGCCTGCGCCTTCCTACTGTCTGGGGGATACGACGGCGATAAACTCATCTTT.